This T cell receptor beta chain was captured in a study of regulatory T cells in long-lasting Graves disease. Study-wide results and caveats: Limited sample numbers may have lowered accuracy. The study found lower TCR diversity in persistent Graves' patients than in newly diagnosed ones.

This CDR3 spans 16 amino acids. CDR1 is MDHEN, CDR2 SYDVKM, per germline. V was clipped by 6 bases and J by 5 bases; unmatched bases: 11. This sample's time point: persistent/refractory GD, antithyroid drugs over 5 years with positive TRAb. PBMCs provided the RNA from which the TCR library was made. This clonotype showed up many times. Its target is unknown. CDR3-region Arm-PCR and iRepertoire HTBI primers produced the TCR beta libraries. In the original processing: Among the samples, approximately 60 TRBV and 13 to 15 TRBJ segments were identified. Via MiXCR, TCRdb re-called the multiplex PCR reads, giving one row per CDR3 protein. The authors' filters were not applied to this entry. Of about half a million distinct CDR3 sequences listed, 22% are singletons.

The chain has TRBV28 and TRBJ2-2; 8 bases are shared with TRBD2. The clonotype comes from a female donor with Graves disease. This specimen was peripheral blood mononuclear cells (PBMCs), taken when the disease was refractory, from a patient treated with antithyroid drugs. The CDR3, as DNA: TGTGCCAGCAGGGATGGACTAAGCGGGAGAACCGGGGAGCTGTTTTTT. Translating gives CASRDGLSGRTGELFF.